The 31 T cell receptor beta chains presented below share a single source sample, sequenced in a study of blood T cells in healthy people across ages. A second PCR, run for about 7 to 11 cycles, used a sample-barcoded 5' primer plus a J-beta primer mix. One entry per CDR3 protein results from TCRdb running MiXCR on the 5' RACE reads. The profile covers some 900,000 distinct CDR3 sequences, with 48% appearing a single time and 13% taken by the ten largest. Sequenced sample: blood. Source of these receptors: a man under 40 in good health.

The chain joins TRBV29-1 to TRBJ1-6, with 7 nucleotides matching TRBD1. The V gene's germline CDR1 is SQVTM and CDR2 ANQGSEA. Trimming cost V 6 bases and J 4 bases; bases outside gene matches: 3. The CDR3 extends over 13 amino acids. CDR3 loop: CSVGDRYNSPLHF. For the CDR3, the DNA is TGCAGCGTCGGGGACAGATATAATTCACCCCTCCACTTT.

The chain joins TRBV7-2 to TRBJ2-3; D not certain. The germline gives CDR1 SGHTA, CDR2 FQGNSA. With 7 bases removed from V and 4 bases from J, the gap between germline ends came to 9 bases. The CDR3 totals 12 residues. The CDR3 here is CASTRLADTQYF. The DNA for the CDR3 is TGTGCCAGCACCCGCTTAGCAGATACGCAGTATTTT. The full variable domain, in which reference TRBV7-2 and TRBJ2-3 provide the parts outside the CDR3, is GAGVSQSPSNKVTEKGKDVELRCDPISGHTALYWYRQSLGQGLEFLIYFQGNSAPDKSGLPSDRFSAERTGGSVSTLTIQRTQQEDSAVYLCASTRLADTQYFGPGTRLTVL.

This clonotype has just a few counts. V and J are TRBV5-1 and TRBJ2-6; D not certain. Germline-derived CDR1 and CDR2 are SGHRS and YFSETQ. The CDR3 spans 16 residues. Between the trimmed V and J ends, which lost 0 bases and 0 bases, there was a span of 7 bases. CDR3 DNA sequence: TGCGCCAGCAGCTTGGGGGCAGACTCTGGGGCCAACGTCCTGACTTTC. It yields the protein CASSLGADSGANVLTF.

The chain recombines TRBV5-1 with TRBJ1-4, with 8 bases lining up with TRBD1. Germline assignment: CDR1 SGHRS and CDR2 YFSETQ. Trimming removed 5 bases from V and 8 bases from J; junction bases left unmatched: 8. There are 14 residues in the CDR3. CDR3 region: CASRPTGDGEKLFF. CDR3 coding DNA: TGCGCCAGCAGGCCGACAGGGGACGGGGAAAAACTGTTTTTT.

The V call is TRBV6-6, the J call TRBJ2-4; D is possibly TRBD1 (7 bases). The tail of the sequence fits TRBJ2-7 better, so the J call may be wrong. This CDR3 has 14 residues. Germline V gives CDR1 MNHNY, CDR2 SVGAGI (reference sequence). The chain's CDR3 is CAGSQGGQAYEQYF. DNA of the CDR3: TGTGCCGGGTCCCAGGGGGGTCAGGCCTACGAGCAGTACTTC.

The V call is TRBV4-3, the J call TRBJ2-1, with 7 bases lining up with TRBD2. After removal of 4 bases from V and 8 bases from J, the junction contained 8 bases not matched to a gene. This CDR3 spans 14 amino acids. Germline CDR1 is LGHNA and CDR2 is YSLEER. The CDR3 loop is CASSPEGGMDEQFF. The DNA for the CDR3 is TGCGCCAGCAGCCCCGAGGGAGGGATGGATGAGCAGTTCTTC.

Many counts were recorded for this clonotype. The V gene is TRBV29-1, the J gene TRBJ2-5, with 7 nucleotides matching TRBD2. This CDR3 comprises 12 residues. V was pared by 4 bases and J by 7 bases, with 6 bases of the junction left unmatched. In germline, CDR1 is SQVTM, CDR2 ANQGSEA. CDR3 protein: CSVAGRGGTQYF. CDR3 DNA sequence: TGCAGCGTTGCAGGGAGGGGTGGGACCCAGTACTTC.

There are a few counts of this clonotype. This chain connects TRBV7-2 to TRBJ1-5; D gene uncertain. Germline V CDR1 and CDR2: SGHTA, FQGNSA. This CDR3 is 15 amino acids long. V dropped 5 bases and J dropped 0 bases, with 11 bases sitting between them. The CDR3 DNA reads as TGTGCCAGCAGCCCCGGCGGGAATAGCAATCAGCCCCAGCATTTT. As protein: CASSPGGNSNQPQHF. The whole variable domain, remainder taken from reference TRBV7-2 and TRBJ1-5, is GAGVSQSPSNKVTEKGKDVELRCDPISGHTALYWYRQSLGQGLEFLIYFQGNSAPDKSGLPSDRFSAERTGGSVSTLTIQRTQQEDSAVYLCASSPGGNSNQPQHFGDGTRLSIL.

CDR3: CASSYFTRGEQYF. In nucleotides, the CDR3 is TGTGCCAGCAGCTACTTTACCCGGGGCGAGCAGTACTTC. The rearrangement joins TRBV5-8 to TRBJ2-7; D is perhaps TRBD2 (5 bases). The germline V gene has CDR1 SGHTS and CDR2 YDEGEE. Trimming stripped 3 bases from V and 6 bases from J, with 13 bases between. This CDR3 comprises 13 residues.

J is TRBJ2-3 and V is TRBV29-1; the match to TRBD1 covers 7 bases. Germline V lookup: CDR1 SQVTM, CDR2 ANQGSEA. V dropped 7 bases and J dropped 6; count of bases not matched to a gene: 7. The CDR3 has 12 amino acids. The CDR3 loop is CSAQPTGDTQYF. Here the CDR3 DNA reads TGCAGCGCCCAGCCGACAGGGGATACGCAGTATTTT.

As concerns this clonotype: The junction and the germline gene differ at one end; a read error may be behind it. The chain links TRBV6-6 to TRBJ1-6, with D possibly being TRBD1 (5 bases). The CDR3 loop spans 13 amino acids. Looked up from germline, CDR1 is MNHNY and CDR2 is SVGAGI (reference sequence). This chain's CDR3 is CASSYGAGSPPHF. The CDR3 DNA reads as TGTGCCAGCAGTTACGGGGCCGGATCACCCCCCCACTTT.

The chain joins TRBV7-9 to TRBJ1-5; D ambiguous. The V end lost 3 bases, the J end lost 5 bases, and 8 bases lay between the germline ends. The CDR3 length is 13 residues. The germline V gene encodes CDR1 SEHNR and CDR2 FQNEAQ (reference sequence). Here the CDR3 DNA reads TGTGCCAGCAGCTTCGTGGACGATCAGCCCCAGCATTTT. The encoded protein is CASSFVDDQPQHF.

The V gene is TRBV4-1, the J gene TRBJ2-3; 15 bases agree with TRBD2. Germline V CDR1 and CDR2: MGHRA, YSYEKL. J gave up 6 bases and V 0 bases, and 7 bases lay outside the gene matches. This CDR3 contains 18 residues. The chain's CDR3 is CASSQDGTSGGPLDTQYF. CDR3 nucleotides: TGCGCCAGCAGCCAAGACGGGACTAGCGGGGGGCCCTTGGATACGCAGTATTTT.

In nucleotides, the CDR3 is TGTGCCAGCAGCGCTATAAGGGGTTTGGGGACTGAAGCTTTCTTT. Protein: CASSAIRGLGTEAFF. The V call is TRBV9, the J call TRBJ1-1, with TRBD1 as a possible D gene (5 bases). There are 15 residues in the CDR3. V lost 3 bases and J 5 bases, leaving 17 bases between the germline ends. From germline, CDR1 is SGDLS and CDR2 YYNGEE.

A few counts support this clonotype. This chain links TRBV28 with TRBJ2-1; either TRBD1 or TRBD2 may supply D (6 bases each). V was pared by 6 bases and J by 5 bases, with 17 bases between. Germline-derived CDR1 and CDR2 are MDHEN and SYDVKM. The CDR3 totals 15 residues. The CDR3 sequence is CASRAPPGANNEQFF. The CDR3 region has the DNA TGTGCCAGCAGAGCTCCCCCGGGGGCGAACAATGAGCAGTTCTTC. Full variable domain (missing parts from reference TRBV28 and TRBJ2-1): DVKVTQSSRYLVKRTGEKVFLECVQDMDHENMFWYRQDPGLGLRLIYFSYDVKMKEKGDIPEGYSVSREKKERFSLILESASTNQTSMYLCASRAPPGANNEQFFGPGTRLTVL.

This clonotype was found once. The chain carries TRBV28 and TRBJ1-4; D is possibly TRBD1 (6 bases). CDR3 size: 14 residues. CDR1 and CDR2 from the germline V gene are MDHEN and SYDVKM. V was clipped by 8 bases and J by 4 bases, with 14 bases between them. The CDR3 DNA reads as TGTGCCAGCCTCCAGGGGCGGGGTAATGAAAAACTGTTTTTT. It codes for CASLQGRGNEKLFF.

This chain links TRBV24-1 with TRBJ1-2, with TRBD1 matching 7 bases. The CDR3 length is 15 residues. After removal of 2 bases from V and 3 bases from J, the junction contained 5 bases not matched to a gene. CDR1 KGHDR and CDR2 SFDVKD come from the germline V gene. CDR3 sequence (DNA): TGTGCCACCAGTGATTCGTCAGGGGGATACTATGGCTACACCTTC. Translation gives CATSDSSGGYYGYTF.

Only a few counts were recorded for this clonotype. The gene calls are TRBV29-1 and TRBJ2-1; D is perhaps TRBD1 (6 bases). Germline CDR1 and CDR2: SQVTM and ANQGSEA. Deletions cut 7 bases from V and 10 bases from J, with 20 bases between. The CDR3 spans 13 residues. The CDR3 nucleotides read TGCAGCGGACGGACAGTGGACCCTGGGGAGCAGTTCTTC. The encoded protein is CSGRTVDPGEQFF.

This clonotype was found a few times. The J gene is TRBJ2-5, the V gene TRBV2; tentative D call: TRBD2 (7 bases). Germline V gene data show CDR1 as SNHLY and CDR2 as FYNNEI. The CDR3 spans 14 residues. V shed 5 bases and J shed 5 bases, with 15 bases lying between them. CDR3 amino acids: CASSIQGGGETQYF. Written as DNA, the CDR3 is TGTGCCAGCAGTATCCAAGGGGGAGGGGAGACCCAGTACTTC.

The table lists this clonotype with a few counts. The chain employs TRBV6-1 and TRBJ2-1; 15 positions agree with TRBD2. In germline, CDR1 is MNHNS, CDR2 SASEGT. The trim removed 4 bases at V and 9 bases at J, leaving 7 bases unmatched. The CDR3 loop spans 16 amino acids. The CDR3 DNA sequence: TGTGCCAGCAGTGGCCGGACTAGCGGGGGGGCCACTGAGCAGTTCTTC. This encodes CASSGRTSGGATEQFF.

This clonotype was detected many times. This chain joins TRBV29-1 and TRBJ2-3, with a tentative D call TRBD1 (5 bases). V gave up 5 bases and J gave up 6 bases, with 18 bases separating them. The CDR3 covers 14 residues. CDR1 SQVTM and CDR2 ANQGSEA come from the germline V gene. CDR3 region: CSVWVGADTDTQYF. Written as DNA, the CDR3 is TGCAGCGTTTGGGTTGGGGCCGATACGGATACGCAGTATTTT.

This clonotype was counted a few times. The gene calls are TRBV29-1 and TRBJ1-5; D is ambiguous. The CDR3 totals 14 residues. Germline V gives CDR1 SQVTM, CDR2 ANQGSEA. Trimming left V 5 bases short and J 6 bases short, with 17 bases between. The CDR3 is CSVLSAGTGQPQHF. CDR3 DNA: TGCAGCGTTCTCTCGGCAGGTACGGGTCAGCCCCAGCATTTT.

The CDR3 DNA reads TGTGCCAGCAGCTTGGAAACGAATACGCAGTATTTT. Translating it yields CASSLETNTQYF. This chain uses TRBV11-2 with TRBJ2-3; D gene uncertain. The CDR3 consists of 12 residues. Germline loops: CDR1 SGHAT, CDR2 FQNNGV. V lost 3 bases and J 7 bases, leaving 8 bases between the germline ends.

The chain recombines TRBV29-1 with TRBJ2-2; D unresolved. The CDR3 runs to 14 residues. V was clipped by 3 bases and J by 1 base, with 9 bases between them. Germline assignment: CDR1 SQVTM and CDR2 ANQGSEA. In DNA, the CDR3 is TGCAGCGTTGATAAGGGCCTGAACACCGGGGAGCTGTTTTTT. Protein: CSVDKGLNTGELFF.

This clonotype was observed once. V is TRBV6-2 or TRBV6-3 and J is TRBJ2-4; 11 bases fit TRBD2. Gene TRBJ2-5 matches the end of the DNA better, so the J call may be wrong. Germline CDR1 MNHEY, CDR2 SVGEGT. This CDR3 spans 16 amino acids. The DNA for the CDR3 is TGTGCCAGGTCTCTGGGGACTAGCGGACAGCAAGAGACCCAGTACTTC. It translates to CARSLGTSGQQETQYF.

The CDR3 sequence: CASSFPTGLEGYTF. As DNA, the CDR3 is TGTGCCAGCAGCTTCCCGACAGGGTTGGAAGGCTACACCTTC. This chain uses TRBV7-9 with TRBJ1-2, with TRBD1 identical over 7 bases. The V gene's germline CDR1 is SEHNR and CDR2 FQNEAQ (reference sequence). This CDR3 comprises 14 residues. Unmatched junction bases numbered 9, after V lost 3 bases and J lost 8 bases.

This chain links TRBV3-1 with TRBJ2-3; 13 positions agree with TRBD2. The CDR3 has 19 amino acids. The V gene end was trimmed by 2 bases and the J gene end by 2 bases; junction bases not matched to a gene: 10. From germline, CDR1 is LGHDT and CDR2 YNNKEL (reference sequence). This CDR3 is CASSQHRLAGGPLTDTQYF. The CDR3 bases are TGTGCCAGCAGCCAACACAGACTAGCGGGGGGCCCCCTCACAGATACGCAGTATTTT.

This clonotype appeared many times. This rearrangement joins TRBV4-3 to TRBJ2-7, with D unclear. Germline values: CDR1 LGHNA, CDR2 YSLEER. CDR3 length: 15 amino acids. Trimming stripped 0 bases from V and 6 bases from J, with 15 bases between. For the CDR3, the DNA is TGCGCCAGCAGCCAAGATCCTCGCGCTGGTGGCGAGCAGTACTTC. Translating it yields CASSQDPRAGGEQYF.

A word on this clonotype: A read error may explain this, as a much larger clone is one base away. The V gene is TRBV4-2, the J gene TRBJ2-1; unclear D gene. CDR1 and CDR2 (germline): LGHNA, YNFKEQ. There are 15 residues in the CDR3. CDR3 region: CASSQELFGNKEQFF. The CDR3 DNA is TGTGCCAGCAGCCAAGAGTTATTTGGAAACAAGGAGCAGTTCTTC.

There are a few counts of this clonotype. The gene calls are TRBV12-3 or TRBV12-4 and TRBJ1-5; no reliable D call. Trimming pared 0 bases from V and 6 bases from J, leaving 6 bases between. CDR3 length: 13 amino acids. CDR3 in amino acids: CASSLALRQPQHF. The CDR3 bases are TGTGCCAGCAGTTTAGCCCTACGTCAGCCCCAGCATTTT.

The chain uses TRBV7-2 and TRBJ2-4; the D is unclear. CDR1 and CDR2 from the germline V gene are SGHTA and FQGNSA. The CDR3 runs 13 residues. The ends were cut back, 3 bases at V and 2 bases at J, with 5 bases in the middle. Written as DNA, the CDR3 is TGTGCCAGCAGCTTGGGGACCAAAAACATTCAGTACTTC. As protein: CASSLGTKNIQYF.